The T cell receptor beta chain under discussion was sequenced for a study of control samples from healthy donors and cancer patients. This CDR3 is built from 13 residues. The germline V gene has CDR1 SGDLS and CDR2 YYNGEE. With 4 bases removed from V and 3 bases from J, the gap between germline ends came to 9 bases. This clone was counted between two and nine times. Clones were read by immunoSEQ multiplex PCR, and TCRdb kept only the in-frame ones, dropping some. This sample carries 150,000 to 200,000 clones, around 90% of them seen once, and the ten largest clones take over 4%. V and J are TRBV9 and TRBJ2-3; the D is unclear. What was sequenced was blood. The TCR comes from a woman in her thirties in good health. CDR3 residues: CASSTLNTDTQYF. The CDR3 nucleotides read TGTGCCAGCAGCACCCTTAATACAGATACGCAGTATTTT.